This TCR beta chain stems from a study of blood T cell repertoires in COVID-19. About the study: Acute and convalescent COVID-19 samples came from the United States, Italy and Spain.

Germline CDR1 and CDR2: LGHNT and FRNRAP. The CDR3 contains 13 residues. V was shortened by 6 bases and J by 3 bases, with 12 bases between the two germline ends. The protocol was immunoSEQ multiplex PCR, while the TCRdb copy is restricted to in-frame clones and leaves out a portion. The sample carries 55,000 to 85,000 clones, 88% recorded once. This TCR came from a human donor in a cohort sampled during active COVID-19. V gene TRBV12-5 combines with J gene TRBJ2-7; D remains unclear. The material sequenced was peripheral blood. CDR3 sequence (DNA): TGTGCTAGTGGCCTCGACACTTACTACGAGCAGTACTTC. It yields the protein CASGLDTYYEQYF.